This T cell receptor beta chain emerged from a study of blood T cell repertoires in COVID-19. Study-level background: The United States, Italy and Spain provided the acute and convalescent COVID-19 samples.

The CDR3 is made up of 15 amino acids. The junction had 6 bases not matched to a gene; V was cut back by 1 base and J by 7 bases. Germline-derived CDR1 and CDR2 are SGHVS and FNYEAQ. Sequencing used immunoSEQ multiplex PCR; TCRdb keeps in-frame clones, though not all of them. The sample lists approximately 110,000 clones, 75% to 90% occurring once. Specimen: peripheral blood. This rearrangement joins TRBV7-6 to TRBJ1-3, with 8 positions matching TRBD1. The source is a woman aged 55-70 years with COVID-19, enrolled during active disease. The CDR3 bases are TGTGCCAGCAGCTTAGATACAGGGGGACTCAACACCATATATTTT. Translated, it gives CASSLDTGGLNTIYF.